These T cell receptor beta chains were read from a single sample in a study of blood T cell repertoires in COVID-19. Only in-frame clones appear in the TCRdb table, and some are missing; sequencing was by immunoSEQ multiplex PCR. The sample consists of about 170,000 clones, approximately 91% of them appearing once. Sequencing was done on a sample of peripheral blood. The receptors shown here come from a man aged 18 to 29 with COVID-19, enrolled during active disease. The CDR3 runs from the conserved cysteine through the conserved F or W. A D gene is named only where the DNA matches it firmly. Expanded clones are given a class, and other clones once, few, many or no size at all.

v_call	clone_size	j_call	d_call	cdr3_aa	cdr3_nt
TRBV28	.	TRBJ1-1	.	CASRMQGSNTEAFF	TGTGCCAGCAGAATGCAGGGGTCTAACACTGAAGCTTTCTTT
TRBV18	once	TRBJ1-6	TRBD1	CASSPRSGQSNSPLHF	TGTGCCAGCTCACCAAGATCGGGACAGAGTAATTCACCCCTCCACTTT
TRBV19	.	TRBJ2-7	TRBD1	CASRDRAYEQYF	TGTGCCAGCCGGGACAGGGCGTACGAGCAGTACTTC
TRBV24-1	once	TRBJ2-3	TRBD2	CATSGVRLAGQSLTDTQYF	TGTGCCACCAGTGGGGTCAGACTAGCGGGACAATCCCTCACAGATACGCAGTATTTT
TRBV30	.	TRBJ1-6	.	CAWRVTRNSPLHF	TGTGCCTGGAGAGTCACGCGGAATTCACCCCTCCACTTT
TRBV10-3	.	TRBJ1-3	.	CAISEEFSGNTIYF	TGTGCCATCAGTGAAGAGTTCTCGGGAAACACCATATATTTT
TRBV4-3	.	TRBJ1-2	TRBD1	CASSPSRDSSTYGYTF	TGCGCCAGCAGCCCCTCGCGGGACAGTTCGACTTATGGCTACACCTTC
TRBV5-4	.	TRBJ1-2	TRBD1	CASSPGGEEGYTF	TGTGCCAGCAGCCCAGGGGGCGAGGAGGGCTACACCTTC
TRBV28	.	TRBJ2-3	TRBD2	CASSFVREAADTQYF	TGTGCCAGCAGTTTTGTACGGGAGGCTGCAGATACGCAGTATTTT
TRBV7-2	.	TRBJ2-1	TRBD2	CASSMLAGGSYNEQFF	TGTGCCAGCAGCATGTTAGCGGGGGGCTCCTACAATGAGCAGTTCTTC
TRBV4-2	.	TRBJ2-1	.	CASSHPGVVSEHNEQFF	TGTGCCAGCAGCCATCCGGGGGTGGTTTCTGAGCACAATGAGCAGTTCTTC
TRBV11-2	.	TRBJ2-5	TRBD2	CASSLGRGTETQYF	TGTGCCAGCAGCTTAGGGCGGGGGACGGAGACCCAGTACTTC
TRBV19	.	TRBJ1-6	.	CAYEGAGKNSPLHF	TGTGCCTATGAAGGGGCAGGGAAAAATTCACCCCTCCACTTT
TRBV10-1	few	TRBJ1-2	.	CASSQGTNYGYTF	TGCGCCAGCAGTCAGGGGACTAACTATGGCTACACCTTC
TRBV5-6	.	TRBJ2-7	.	CASSAEGEQYF	TGTGCCAGCAGCGCTGAGGGTGAGCAGTACTTC
TRBV28	.	TRBJ2-3	TRBD1	CASSLGQLNTDTQYF	TGTGCCAGCAGTCTGGGACAGCTAAACACAGATACGCAGTATTTT
TRBV6-5	once	TRBJ2-1	.	CASRQSGFYNEQFF	TGTGCCAGCAGACAGAGCGGCTTTTACAATGAGCAGTTCTTC
TRBV28	once	TRBJ2-3	TRBD1	CASSFIGTGIADTQYF	TGTGCCAGCAGTTTTATTGGGACAGGGATCGCAGATACGCAGTATTTT
TRBV5-4	.	TRBJ2-7	.	CASSSQGYEQYF	TGTGCCAGCAGCTCGCAGGGGTACGAGCAGTACTTC
TRBV2	.	TRBJ2-7	TRBD2	CASSVLAGASYEQYF	TGTGCCAGCAGTGTACTAGCGGGAGCATCCTACGAGCAGTACTTC
TRBV6-2/TRBV6-3	once	TRBJ2-1	.	CASSYERALKSNSYNEQFF	TGTGCCAGCAGTTACGAGCGGGCACTTAAATCAAACTCCTACAATGAGCAGTTCTTC
TRBV28	.	TRBJ1-1	TRBD1	CASSYGDRGTEAFF	TGTGCCAGCAGTTATGGGGACAGGGGAACTGAAGCTTTCTTT
TRBV6-5	.	TRBJ1-5	.	CASTTGSQPQHF	TGTGCCAGCACCACAGGTAGTCAGCCCCAGCATTTT
TRBV28	.	TRBJ1-5	.	CASSPEASYSNQPQHF	TGTGCCAGCAGTCCGGAGGCTAGTTATAGCAATCAGCCCCAGCATTTT
TRBV10-1	.	TRBJ2-2	TRBD1	CASSEDRGTGELFF	TGCGCCAGCAGTGAGGACAGGGGTACCGGGGAGCTGTTTTTT
TRBV7-3	.	TRBJ2-1	.	CASSLTPRDEQFF	TGTGCCAGCAGCTTAACGCCACGGGATGAGCAGTTCTTC
TRBV29-1	.	TRBJ2-1	.	CSATSGKGGYNEQFF	TGCAGCGCTACCAGCGGGAAGGGGGGTTACAATGAGCAGTTCTTC
TRBV30	.	TRBJ1-5	TRBD1	CAWGDRDNQPQHF	TGTGCCTGGGGAGACAGGGACAATCAGCCCCAGCATTTT
TRBV28	.	TRBJ2-1	.	CASRPPGTSNEQFF	TGTGCCAGCAGGCCGCCCGGGACTTCAAATGAGCAGTTCTTC
TRBV5-4	.	TRBJ1-1	.	CASSITGYTEAFF	TGTGCCAGCAGCATCACAGGATACACTGAAGCTTTCTTT
TRBV7-8	.	TRBJ2-1	.	CASSLRGYNEQFF	TGTGCCAGCAGCTTAAGGGGGTACAATGAGCAGTTCTTC
TRBV7-9	.	TRBJ2-7	TRBD1	CASSPMDRRLYEQYF	TGTGCCAGCAGCCCTATGGACAGGAGGTTGTACGAGCAGTACTTC
TRBV13	.	TRBJ2-5	TRBD2	CASSNPGGPLETQYF	TGTGCCAGCAGCAATCCGGGAGGGCCCCTAGAGACCCAGTACTTC
TRBV6-5	once	TRBJ1-4	.	CASSYQTGINEKLFF	TGTGCCAGCAGTTACCAGACCGGGATTAATGAAAAACTGTTTTTT
TRBV7-2	.	TRBJ2-3	TRBD2	CASSLAGLAGAVDTQYF	TGTGCCAGCAGCTTAGCGGGACTAGCGGGAGCAGTAGATACGCAGTATTTT
TRBV9	.	TRBJ1-2	TRBD1	CASSAPTDRAFNYGYTF	TGTGCCAGCAGCGCCCCTACGGACAGGGCTTTTAACTATGGCTACACCTTC
TRBV28	.	TRBJ1-2	.	CASSSPKGGNYGYTF	TGTGCCAGCAGCTCCCCTAAAGGGGGAAACTATGGCTACACCTTC